The rows below give T cell receptor beta chains drawn from one sample of a study of vaccination and CD4 T cells after COVID-19. TCRdb called the PCR reads again in MiXCR, with one record for every CDR3 protein. Of under 20,000 distinct CDR3 sequences detected, 44% appear once; the ten largest clones hold 26%. Their antigens remain unidentified. Material: CD4+ T cells from blood, cultured in vitro, obtained before SARS-CoV-2 vaccination. The source is a human donor who had recovered from COVID-19. CDR3s include the opening cysteine and the closing phenylalanine or tryptophan. D genes are given only for firm matches. A clone size is listed for some rows: how often the clone was seen (once, few, many), or a class if it is expanded.

v_call	clone_size	cdr3_length	j_call	d_call	cdr3_aa	cdr3_nt
TRBV7-8	medium-sized	13	TRBJ1-5	-	CASSPADNQPQHF	TGTGCCAGCAGCCCGGCGGACAATCAGCCCCAGCATTTT
TRBV27	few	16	TRBJ1-1	-	CASSNSGVRLNTEAFF	TGTGCCAGCAGTAATTCAGGGGTTCGGTTGAACACTGAAGCTTTCTTT
TRBV27	once	16	TRBJ2-7	TRBD2	CASSTNGGTSSYEQYF	TGTGCCAGCAGTACAAATGGAGGGACTAGTTCCTACGAGCAGTACTTC
TRBV7-9	-	12	TRBJ2-5	-	CASSLDSWTQYF	TGTGCCAGCAGCTTGGACAGCTGGACCCAGTACTTC
TRBV7-3	-	14	TRBJ2-2	-	CASRTGAGTGELFF	TGTGCCAGCCGAACCGGGGCCGGGACCGGGGAGCTGTTTTTT
TRBV7-2	once	13	TRBJ2-5	TRBD2	CASSFGGGETQYF	TGTGCCAGCAGCTTTGGCGGGGGGGAGACCCAGTACTTC
TRBV24-1	-	14	TRBJ2-7	-	CATSDDLGGYEQYF	TGTGCCACCAGTGATGACCTCGGTGGCTACGAGCAGTACTTC
TRBV20-1	-	13	TRBJ2-7	-	CSARGDRAYEQYF	TGCAGTGCTAGAGGGGACCGCGCCTACGAGCAGTACTTC
TRBV27	-	15	TRBJ2-3	-	CASSLGAGSSDTRYF	TGTGCCAGCTCCCTAGGGGCAGGGTCGTCAGATACGCGGTATTTT
TRBV6-5	few	14	TRBJ1-4	-	CASSSSRIDEKLFF	TGTGCCAGCAGTTCCTCACGGATCGATGAAAAACTGTTTTTT
TRBV7-3	few	13	TRBJ2-3	-	CASSLPGSDTQYF	TGTGCCAGCAGCTTACCGGGTTCAGATACGCAGTATTTT
TRBV7-9	-	18	TRBJ2-3	TRBD2	CASSVGTSGEGYTDTQYF	TGTGCCAGCAGCGTTGGGACTAGCGGGGAGGGATACACAGATACGCAGTATTTT
TRBV20-1	-	15	TRBJ2-3	TRBD2	CSAREGTSYLGTQYF	TGCAGTGCTAGAGAAGGGACTAGCTATTTGGGTACGCAGTATTTT
TRBV27	-	13	TRBJ2-1	TRBD2	CASRSPSGNEQFF	TGTGCCAGCAGAAGCCCTAGCGGGAATGAGCAGTTCTTC
TRBV28	-	14	TRBJ1-5	-	CASSITGWGQPQHF	TGTGCCAGCAGTATTACAGGATGGGGCCAGCCCCAGCATTTT
TRBV19	-	15	TRBJ2-7	TRBD1	CASSNRDRGSYEQYF	TGTGCCAGTAGTAACCGGGACAGGGGTTCGTACGAGCAGTACTTC
TRBV10-3	few	15	TRBJ1-5	-	CAISESPDSNQPQHF	TGTGCCATCAGTGAGTCTCCAGATAGCAATCAGCCCCAGCATTTT
TRBV7-6	-	15	TRBJ2-7	-	CASSPRAASSYEQYF	TGTGCCAGCAGCCCCAGAGCGGCGAGCTCCTACGAGCAGTACTTC
TRBV20-1	few	17	TRBJ2-5	TRBD1	CSATGLPGQGAGETQYF	TGCAGTGCCACGGGGCTACCGGGACAGGGGGCTGGAGAGACCCAGTACTTC
TRBV7-3	-	15	TRBJ2-3	-	CASSLLGGLADTQYF	TGTGCCAGCAGCTTACTAGGGGGTTTGGCAGATACGCAGTATTTT
TRBV12-3/TRBV12-4	medium-sized	13	TRBJ1-6	-	CASRYNPGSPLHF	TGTGCCAGCAGATATAACCCAGGGTCACCCCTCCACTTT
TRBV5-4	-	14	TRBJ2-5	TRBD1	CASSLQGAGETQYF	TGTGCCAGCAGCCTACAGGGGGCGGGAGAGACCCAGTACTTC
TRBV21-1	-	17	TRBJ2-6	-	CASPTPDCYSGANVLTF	TGTGCCAGCCCCACACCGGACTGCTACTCTGGGGCCAACGTCCTGACTTTC
TRBV7-2	-	13	TRBJ1-3	-	CASGRGSGNTIYF	TGTGCCAGCGGGAGGGGGTCTGGAAACACCATATATTTT
TRBV11-2	-	16	TRBJ2-3	-	CASSLKLDRFPDTQYF	TGTGCCAGCAGCCTAAAGTTAGACAGGTTTCCAGATACGCAGTATTTT
TRBV5-4	-	19	TRBJ2-6	TRBD1	CASSLGRDRGLFGANVLTF	TGTGCCAGCAGCTTGGGTAGGGACAGGGGGCTATTTGGGGCCAACGTCCTGACTTTC
TRBV19	few	15	TRBJ2-5	TRBD1	CASMKGTGIGETQYF	TGTGCCAGTATGAAGGGGACAGGTATCGGAGAGACCCAGTACTTC
TRBV20-1	-	13	TRBJ1-1	-	CSAWTDAWGEAFF	TGCAGTGCTTGGACGGACGCGTGGGGTGAAGCTTTCTTT
TRBV7-8	-	15	TRBJ1-1	-	CASSLAPQLNTEAFF	TGTGCCAGCAGCTTAGCGCCACAGCTTAACACTGAAGCTTTCTTT
TRBV2	-	16	TRBJ2-7	TRBD2	CASSVVLAGKTYEQYF	TGTGCCAGCAGTGTTGTTCTAGCGGGTAAGACCTACGAGCAGTACTTC
TRBV29-1	-	14	TRBJ2-5	-	CSVLRQVPGETQYF	TGCAGCGTTCTACGACAGGTTCCCGGGGAGACCCAGTACTTC
TRBV27	-	14	TRBJ2-7	-	CASSFGGRSYEQYF	TGTGCCAGCAGTTTCGGGGGCCGCTCCTACGAGCAGTACTTC
TRBV5-4	-	15	TRBJ2-7	TRBD2	CASSLRVAGAHEQYF	TGTGCCAGCAGCTTGAGAGTAGCGGGGGCCCACGAGCAGTACTTC
TRBV7-9	few	15	TRBJ2-1	TRBD2	CASSLDGTSGNEQFF	TGTGCCAGCAGCTTAGATGGGACTAGCGGGAATGAGCAGTTCTTC
TRBV20-1	-	13	TRBJ1-1	-	CSAPGQTNTEAFF	TGCAGTGCTCCGGGACAAACGAACACTGAAGCTTTCTTT
TRBV6-5	-	21	TRBJ2-1	TRBD2	CASSYSPLTSGRTTLQSEQFF	TGTGCCAGCAGTTACTCCCCCTTGACTAGCGGGAGGACCACCTTACAATCGGAGCAGTTCTTC
TRBV7-8	-	13	TRBJ2-7	-	CASSSDSLYEQYF	TGTGCCAGCAGCTCGGACAGCCTCTACGAGCAGTACTTC
TRBV19	-	14	TRBJ1-1	TRBD1	CASSPQGEDTEAFF	TGTGCCAGTAGCCCCCAGGGGGAGGACACTGAAGCTTTCTTT
TRBV11-2	few	16	TRBJ2-1	TRBD2	CASSKTLAGENNEQFF	TGTGCCAGCAGCAAAACCCTAGCGGGGGAGAACAATGAGCAGTTCTTC
TRBV6-1	few	16	TRBJ2-6	TRBD1	CASSPTGEAGANVLTF	TGTGCCAGCAGTCCCACAGGGGAAGCTGGGGCCAACGTCCTGACTTTC
TRBV7-2	few	14	TRBJ2-7	-	CASSSKTSTGEQYF	TGTGCCAGCAGTTCGAAAACTAGTACTGGGGAGCAGTACTTC
TRBV4-3	-	15	TRBJ1-6	-	CASSALTGHNSPLHF	TGCGCCAGCAGCGCCCTTACGGGACACAATTCACCCCTCCACTTT
TRBV19	-	14	TRBJ1-2	-	CASSIDGAESGHTF	TGTGCCAGTAGTATAGATGGGGCCGAGAGTGGCCACACCTTC
TRBV6-1	-	17	TRBJ1-2	-	CASSDGGMGTFNYGYTF	TGTGCCAGCAGTGATGGCGGGATGGGGACCTTCAACTATGGCTACACCTTC
TRBV6-1	few	17	TRBJ2-2	TRBD2	CASSDTSGGAGTGELFF	TGTGCCAGCAGTGACACTAGCGGGGGGGCAGGCACCGGGGAGCTGTTTTTT
TRBV6-5	-	17	TRBJ2-3	TRBD2	CASSYTSGTSGTDTQYF	TGTGCCAGCAGTTACACTTCCGGGACTAGCGGAACAGATACGCAGTATTTT
TRBV7-9	few	16	TRBJ1-2	TRBD1	CASSLRTGGTMGGYTF	TGTGCCAGCAGCTTAAGGACAGGGGGCACGATGGGGGGCTACACCTTC
TRBV7-2	-	14	TRBJ2-1	TRBD2	CASSPRLAGNEQFF	TGTGCCAGCAGTCCACGCCTAGCGGGGAATGAGCAGTTCTTC
TRBV20-1	-	16	TRBJ2-3	-	CSAREASVSVRDTQYF	TGCAGTGCTAGAGAGGCTAGTGTCAGTGTTAGAGATACGCAGTATTTT
TRBV5-4	-	16	TRBJ2-7	TRBD1	CASSRSNTGVLYEQYF	TGTGCCAGCAGCCGATCAAATACAGGGGTTCTTTACGAGCAGTACTTC
TRBV20-1	-	15	TRBJ2-3	TRBD2	CSARPTSGGGDTQYF	TGCAGTGCTAGACCGACTAGCGGGGGAGGGGATACGCAGTATTTT
TRBV5-1	-	14	TRBJ2-5	-	CASKTGTHQETQYF	TGCGCCAGCAAAACAGGGACCCACCAAGAGACCCAGTACTTC
TRBV12-3/TRBV12-4	-	15	TRBJ1-5	TRBD1	CASSLGRGSNQPQHF	TGTGCCAGCAGTTTAGGCAGGGGGAGCAATCAGCCCCAGCATTTT
TRBV11-3	-	13	TRBJ1-1	-	CASSLGQFSEAFF	TGCGCCAGCAGCTTGGGACAATTCTCTGAAGCTTTCTTT